Presented here are 32 T cell receptor beta chains from one specimen sequenced in a study of blood T cell repertoires in COVID-19. Data came from immunoSEQ multiplex PCR; TCRdb stores just in-frame clones and leaves some out. The sample holds about 280,000 clones; around nine tenths are singletons and the top ten take approximately 10%. Sequences were obtained from peripheral blood. The receptor set was obtained from a woman in her 30s with COVID-19, enrolled during active disease.

The chain employs TRBV6-5 and TRBJ1-1, with D unresolved. CDR1 MNHEY and CDR2 SVGAGI come from the germline V gene. The germline V and J ends were trimmed by 2 bases and 7 bases, with 11 bases remaining between them. CDR3 length equals 13 residues. CDR3 nucleotide sequence: TGTGCCAGCAGTTACAATGCTGGACTTGAAGCTTTCTTT. It translates to CASSYNAGLEAFF.

J is TRBJ2-1 and V is TRBV5-1; 12 nucleotides align to TRBD2. Trimming cost V 0 bases and J 2 bases; bases outside gene matches: 6. This CDR3 region has 18 residues. Germline assignment: CDR1 SGHRS and CDR2 YFSETQ. CDR3 region: CASSLEPPSGRAYNEQFF. CDR3 sequence (DNA): TGCGCCAGCAGCTTGGAACCCCCTAGCGGGAGGGCCTACAATGAGCAGTTCTTC.

This clone was detected once. The J gene is TRBJ1-2, the V gene TRBV5-4; tentatively, D is TRBD1 (6 bases). V lost 4 bases and J 10 bases, leaving 23 bases between the germline ends. Germline V CDR1 and CDR2: SGHNT, YYREEE (reference sequence). This CDR3 spans 15 amino acids. This CDR3 reads CASSTRTGRSSAYTF. DNA of the CDR3: TGTGCCAGCAGCACTCGAACAGGGCGCAGTAGTGCCTACACCTTC.

V gene TRBV29-1 combines with J gene TRBJ2-7, with D perhaps TRBD2 (5 bases). Trimming shortened V by 0 bases and J by 5 bases, and 17 bases separated the two germline ends. The CDR3 consists of 15 residues. Germline CDR1 SQVTM, CDR2 ANQGSEA. The CDR3 region is CSVEEYRGSSNEQYF. CDR3 sequence (DNA): TGCAGCGTTGAAGAATACCGGGGAAGCAGCAACGAGCAGTACTTC.

This chain joins TRBV5-1 and TRBJ2-2; possible D gene TRBD2, 6 bases. The CDR3 consists of 14 residues. With 2 bases removed from V and 2 bases from J, the gap between germline ends came to 7 bases. Germline assignment: CDR1 SGHRS and CDR2 YFSETQ. The CDR3 sequence: CASSFGLNTGELFF. The CDR3 DNA follows: TGCGCCAGCAGCTTTGGACTAAACACCGGGGAGCTGTTTTTT.

This clone was counted only a few times. The chain joins TRBV7-9 to TRBJ1-2; D might be TRBD1 (5 bases). The germline gives CDR1 SEHNR, CDR2 FQNEAQ (reference sequence). The CDR3 runs to 13 residues. V lost 4 bases and J 6 bases, leaving 12 bases between the germline ends. CDR3 sequence: CASSYNRIDGYTF. DNA of the CDR3: TGTGCCAGCAGCTACAACAGGATCGATGGCTACACCTTC.

The rearrangement uses TRBV5-1 and TRBJ2-3; the D gene is possibly TRBD1 (5 bases). CDR3 length: 15 residues. In germline, CDR1 is SGHRS, CDR2 YFSETQ. V lost 1 base and J lost 8, with 17 bases in between. The CDR3 region is CASSLWARESSTQYF. CDR3 sequence (DNA): TGCGCCAGCAGCTTGTGGGCCAGGGAATCATCTACGCAGTATTTT.

CDR3 amino acids: CASSLGATGELFF. The DNA for the CDR3 is TGCGCCAGCAGCTTGGGGGCTACCGGGGAGCTGTTTTTT. The chain joins TRBV5-1 to TRBJ2-2; no reliable D call. Trimming removed 0 bases at V and 5 bases at J, with 5 bases between. Germline V lookup: CDR1 SGHRS, CDR2 YFSETQ. There are 13 residues in the CDR3.

This clone occurred a few times. The J gene is TRBJ2-7, the V gene TRBV19, with D perhaps TRBD1 (6 bases). The CDR3 covers 14 residues. V was trimmed by 3 bases and J by 2 bases, leaving 11 bases between them. In germline, CDR1 is LNHDA, CDR2 SQIVND (reference sequence). This chain's CDR3 is CASSIFGGPYEQYF. The CDR3 DNA reads as TGTGCCAGTAGTATCTTTGGGGGCCCCTACGAGCAGTACTTC.

The gene calls are TRBV30 and TRBJ1-3, with a tentative D call TRBD1 (6 bases). This CDR3 region has 16 residues. V dropped 0 bases and J dropped 0 bases, with 12 bases sitting between them. Germline CDR1 GTSNPN, CDR2 SVGIG (reference sequence). The CDR3 loop reads CAWSVLRQVSGNTIYF. The CDR3 region has the DNA TGTGCCTGGAGTGTACTGAGACAGGTCTCTGGAAACACCATATATTTT.

This sequence joins TRBV11-3 and TRBJ2-2; possible D gene TRBD2, 6 bases. Germline V CDR1 and CDR2: SGHNT, YENEEA. This CDR3 is 14 amino acids long. V lost 5 bases and J lost 3, with 10 bases in between. This CDR3 is CASSPSVYTGELFF. The CDR3 DNA sequence: TGTGCCAGCAGCCCTAGCGTGTACACCGGGGAGCTGTTTTTT.

V gene TRBV10-3 combines with J gene TRBJ2-7, with TRBD1 identical over 9 bases. The V gene end was trimmed by 0 bases and the J gene end by 5 bases; junction bases not matched to a gene: 5. There are 15 residues in the CDR3. Looked up from germline, CDR1 is ENHRY and CDR2 is SYGVKD. Here the CDR3 reads CAISESWTGDHEQYF. CDR3 sequence (DNA): TGTGCCATCAGTGAGTCATGGACAGGGGACCACGAGCAGTACTTC.

The chain carries TRBV23-1 and TRBJ1-1; TRBD1 agrees at 7 bases. TRBV23-1 is known as an ORF, though its function is uncertain. This CDR3 contains 12 residues. The J segment lost 6 bases and the V segment lost 8 bases, leaving 6 bases of the junction unmatched. CDR3 sequence reads: CASGRGPAEAFF. DNA of the CDR3: TGCGCCAGCGGTAGGGGGCCCGCTGAAGCTTTCTTT.

This chain uses TRBV5-5 with TRBJ2-7, with 14 nucleotides matching TRBD2. The germline V gene has CDR1 SGHKS and CDR2 YYEKEE (reference sequence). This CDR3 spans 16 amino acids. The V and J ends lost 3 bases and 7 bases, in that order; junction bases with no gene match: 9. CDR3 loop: CASSSRLAGGAGEQYF. CDR3 DNA: TGTGCCAGCAGCTCCAGACTAGCGGGAGGGGCGGGTGAGCAGTACTTC. Looking up the rest from reference TRBV5-5 and TRBJ2-7 gives the full variable domain: DAGVTQSPTHLIKTRGQQVTLRCSPISGHKSVSWYQQVLGQGPQFIFQYYEKEERGRGNFPDRFSARQFPNYSSELNVNALLLGDSALYLCASSSRLAGGAGEQYFGPGTRLTVT.

This clone was recorded once. V gene TRBV28 combines with J gene TRBJ1-4; 9 bases are a match to TRBD1. V shed 6 bases, J shed 8 bases, and the junction held 7 bases outside the gene matches. The CDR3 runs to 14 residues. The germline V gene has CDR1 MDHEN and CDR2 SYDVKM. This chain's CDR3 is CASRTGGAGEKLFF. The CDR3, as DNA: TGTGCCAGCAGAACAGGGGGCGCGGGAGAAAAACTGTTTTTT.

This clone was seen a few times. The chain recombines TRBV27 with TRBJ2-7; the match to TRBD1 covers 9 bases. Trimming took 4 bases from V and 3 from J; bases not matched to a gene: 1. The CDR3 is 13 amino acids. Germline V gene sequence: CDR1 MNHEY, CDR2 SMNVEV (reference sequence). The CDR3 region has the DNA TGTGCCAGCAGTTGGGGACAGGGCTACGAGCAGTACTTC. Translation: CASSWGQGYEQYF.

The chain is built from TRBV11-3 and TRBJ1-4; 9 bases map to TRBD1. The trim removed 4 bases at V and 2 bases at J, leaving 5 bases unmatched. This CDR3 region has 16 residues. The germline CDR1 and CDR2 sequences are SGHNT and YENEEA. For the CDR3, the DNA is TGTGCCAGCAGCTACAAACAGGGGGCGACTAATGAAAAACTGTTTTTT. Protein product: CASSYKQGATNEKLFF.

The rearrangement links TRBV7-2 to TRBJ2-5, with 8 bases that match TRBD1. CDR1 SGHTA and CDR2 FQGNSA come from the germline V gene. The J segment lost 4 bases and the V segment lost 5 bases, leaving 12 bases of the junction unmatched. The CDR3 is 16 amino acids. The CDR3 here is CASSRFRGLALETQYF. DNA for the CDR3: TGTGCCAGCAGCAGGTTCAGGGGGCTTGCCTTAGAGACCCAGTACTTC.

This clone was detected once. The V gene is TRBV30, the J gene TRBJ2-7; possibly TRBD2 for D (5 bases). V was cut by 2 bases and J by 6 bases, with 8 bases left in between. This CDR3 has 11 amino acids. CDR1 is GTSNPN and CDR2 is SVGIG in the germline V gene (reference sequence). The CDR3 DNA sequence: TGTGCCTGGAGTATCGCGGGCGAGCAGTACTTC. Encoded protein: CAWSIAGEQYF.

CDR3 in amino acids: CAWSVSRGYDTEAFF. As DNA, the CDR3 is TGTGCCTGGAGTGTAAGTCGGGGATATGACACTGAAGCTTTCTTT. The genes are TRBV30 and TRBJ1-1; D ambiguous. Trimming stripped 0 bases from V and 3 bases from J, with 14 bases between. This CDR3 spans 15 amino acids. Germline V gene sequence: CDR1 GTSNPN, CDR2 SVGIG (reference sequence).

The sample holds a few counts of this clone. V usage is TRBV6-5 and J usage is TRBJ1-1; D may be TRBD1 (6 bases). The CDR3 has 13 amino acids. Deletions cut 6 bases from V and 1 base from J, with 9 bases between. Looked up from germline, CDR1 is MNHEY and CDR2 is SVGAGI. As DNA, the CDR3 is TGTGCCAGCAGCCAGACAGGGAACACTGAAGCTTTCTTT. Translating gives CASSQTGNTEAFF.

The chain recombines TRBV7-2 with TRBJ1-5; no reliable D call. Germline values: CDR1 SGHTA, CDR2 FQGNSA. Trimming stripped 5 bases from V and 4 bases from J, with 9 bases between. The CDR3 covers 13 residues. Here the CDR3 DNA reads TGTGCCAGCAGCCCCAACAGAAATCAGCCCCAGCATTTT. It translates to CASSPNRNQPQHF.

The chain joins TRBV4-1 to TRBJ1-6; 8 bases match TRBD1. Germline V gives CDR1 MGHRA, CDR2 YSYEKL. With 7 bases clipped from V and 0 bases from J, the junction kept 8 bases outside the gene matches. The CDR3 runs to 17 residues. CDR3 DNA: TGCGCCAGCAAGGGACAGGCCCTGAGCTCCTATAATTCACCCCTCCACTTT. Translating gives CASKGQALSSYNSPLHF.

This sequence joins TRBV24-1 and TRBJ1-1; a weak D match, TRBD1 (5 bases). The CDR3 has 14 residues. Germline assignment: CDR1 KGHDR and CDR2 SFDVKD. V was trimmed by 5 bases and J by 8 bases, leaving 17 bases between them. CDR3 protein: CATSGGDGGGEAFF. The CDR3 DNA reads TGTGCCACCAGTGGGGGGGACGGCGGAGGGGAAGCTTTCTTT.

In nucleotides, the CDR3 is TGTGCCAGCAGCCAAGAGGCGGATTCACCCCTCCACTTT. It translates to CASSQEADSPLHF. The chain has TRBV3-1 (or the pseudogene TRBV3-2) and TRBJ1-6; D remains unclear. The germline V gene has CDR1 LGHDT and CDR2 YNNKEL (reference sequence). The CDR3 extends over 13 amino acids. The germline V and J ends were trimmed by 0 bases and 8 bases, with 5 bases remaining between them.

This clone was observed once. Additional DNA sequences in this sample encode the identical CDR3. The chain combines TRBV7-9 with TRBJ2-7; 11 bases align to TRBD2. The germline V gene has CDR1 SEHNR and CDR2 FQNEAQ (reference sequence). V trimming: 3 bases; J trimming: 3 bases; junction bases outside the gene matches: 1. The CDR3 spans 14 residues. The DNA for the CDR3 is TGTGCCAGCAGCTTGGGACTAGCGGACTACGAGCAGTACTTC. The encoded protein is CASSLGLADYEQYF.

This clone was counted a single time. The chain links TRBV3-1 (or the pseudogene TRBV3-2) to TRBJ1-4; the match to TRBD1 covers 7 bases. The CDR3 is made up of 16 amino acids. CDR1 LGHDT and CDR2 YNNKEL come from the germline V gene (reference sequence). Trimming took 1 base from V and 4 from J; bases not matched to a gene: 6. CDR3 DNA: TGTGCCAGCAGCCAAGGCCTGACAGGGCTTAATGAAAAACTGTTTTTT. Encoded protein: CASSQGLTGLNEKLFF.

The V gene is TRBV6-6, the J gene TRBJ1-5, with D possibly TRBD1 on 6 matching bases. The CDR3 spans 15 residues. Germline loops: CDR1 MNHNY, CDR2 SVGAGI (reference sequence). Trimming took 5 bases from V and 4 from J, leaving 15 bases between them. Here the CDR3 DNA reads TGTGCCAGCAGTCGCCCCGATCAGGGGAATCAGCCCCAGCATTTT. This encodes CASSRPDQGNQPQHF.

CDR3 DNA: TGTGCCAGCAGTTACTCGACTAGCGGGTGGACCGGGGAGCTGTTTTTT. This gives the protein CASSYSTSGWTGELFF. J is TRBJ2-2 and V is TRBV6-5; TRBD2 matches at 10 bases. V shed 0 bases, J shed 5 bases, and the junction held 3 bases outside the gene matches. The CDR3 sequence is 16 residues long. Per the germline V gene, CDR1 is MNHEY and CDR2 is SVGAGI.

V usage is TRBV6-2 or TRBV6-3 and J usage is TRBJ1-2; TRBD1 matches 7 bases. This CDR3 has 12 amino acids. The J segment lost 8 bases and the V segment lost 2 bases, leaving 2 bases of the junction unmatched. Germline CDR1 reads MNHEY; CDR2 reads SVGEGT. In nucleotides, the CDR3 is TGTGCCAGCAGTTACAACAGGGGAGGCTACACCTTC. Translating it yields CASSYNRGGYTF.

The chain joins TRBV9 to TRBJ2-3; no reliable D call. V lost 4 bases to trimming and J lost 0 bases, with 9 bases between them. From germline, CDR1 is SGDLS and CDR2 YYNGEE. The CDR3 loop spans 14 amino acids. CDR3 protein: CASSSSPSTDTQYF. In DNA form, the CDR3 reads TGTGCCAGCAGCTCTTCCCCTAGCACAGATACGCAGTATTTT.

The chain carries TRBV20-1 and TRBJ1-5, with 11 nucleotides matching TRBD1. CDR1 is DFQATT and CDR2 is SNEGSKA in the germline V gene (reference sequence). Trimming removed 3 bases from V and 7 bases from J; junction bases left unmatched: 5. The CDR3 loop spans 14 amino acids. The CDR3 DNA sequence: TGCAGTGCTAGTCGGGGACAGGGGGGACAGCCCCAGCATTTT. It yields the protein CSASRGQGGQPQHF.